This paragraph reports one T cell receptor beta chain. Data came from immunoSEQ multiplex PCR; TCRdb stores just in-frame clones and leaves some out. The sample lists around 58,000 clones, 65% to 90% seen once, with about 18% in the top ten. The data were taken from a study of blood T cell repertoires in COVID-19. Across the whole study: Sample material is recorded as cDNA or gDNA derived from T cells, B-cell-depleted T cells, or PBMCs.

The sequenced sample was peripheral blood. This clonotype was sampled from a human donor in a cohort sampled during active COVID-19.

CDR3 coding DNA: TGTGCCACCAGCAGGTCGCGGGACTTTGGAAATGAGCAGTTCTTC. Amino acids: CATSRSRDFGNEQFF. The V call is TRBV15, the J call TRBJ2-1; a possible D gene is TRBD2 (6 bases). Trimming pared 3 bases from V and 7 bases from J, leaving 16 bases between. Germline lookup yields CDR1 LNHNV and CDR2 YYDKDF (reference sequence). The CDR3 contains 15 residues.